This entry features one TCR beta chain sequence. This clonotype was detected many times. The antigen it binds to is not known. The input lacks base qualities; no much larger clone sits a single base away. The CDR1 and CDR2 encoded by the germline V gene are SGHRS and YFSETQ. Including cysteine and phenylalanine, the CDR3 has 14 amino acids. Kept here is only the CDR3 DNA, which spans 42 bases and is read in frame from base 1. Trimming removed 7 bases from V and 7 bases from J; the gene matches leave 11 bases unexplained. The sample belongs to a study of T cells after yellow fever vaccination (dated by TCRdb to about 2019). Notes on the research overall: The SMART-Seq v4 Ultra Low Input RNA kit was used to prepare libraries from fractions with low cell numbers. To follow T-cell clones before and after primary and booster YFV17D yellow fever vaccination, bulk TCR alpha and beta repertoires were sequenced over time. Two healthy male donors made up the cohort, one aged 18 to 30 years and the other aged 30 to 40 years. Blood samples were taken at several timepoints before and after primary and secondary immunization, and bulk PBMC replicates and cell subsets were isolated.

Paper-wide results and their limitations: A small fraction of clonotypes appeared in both the CD4 and CD8 compartments, likely as a result of convergent recombination. The secondary T-cell response was weaker than the primary response but faster, peaking on day 5 instead of day 15. Most clones expanded after primary vaccination were re-detected after the booster (approximately 96% of CD4 and around 88% of CD8), suggesting broad memory maintenance. FACS-sorted repertoires could contain abundant contaminating clonotypes from the bulk population, so computational filtering was required. Because only a couple of donors were included in the study, the extent to which the findings can be generalized is limited.

What the treatment or condition label conveys for this sample: live attenuated yellow fever vaccine strain. PBMCs were isolated from peripheral blood using a standard Ficoll-Paque protocol. Dynabeads CD4 and CD8 positive selection kits were used to isolate the CD4 and CD8 T-cell fractions. TriZol was used to extract RNA from bulk PBMCs, from CD4 and CD8 fractions, and from dextramer-positive and dextramer-negative fractions. TCR cDNA was synthesized by 5'RACE template switching, which introduced a universal primer site and unique molecular identifiers. cDNA synthesis was primed from both the TCR alpha and TCR beta constant segments. Library amplification involved two PCR steps, and the second step added sample barcodes and sequencing adapters. Sequencing of libraries was performed on Illumina HiSeq 2500 (2x100 bp) or NovaSeq (2x150 bp). The paper's processing steps were these. Demultiplexing of reads and collapsing into UMI consensus sequences were performed with MIGEC, and V(D)J alignment was carried out with MiXCR. Vaccine-responding clonotypes were identified with edgeR using replicate PBMC samples, with FDR below 0.01 and a log2 fold change above 5 up to day 15 being required. Bulk clonotypes were assigned CD4 or CD8 identity according to which sequenced CD4 or CD8 repertoire held them at higher abundance. TCRdb ran its own pipeline on the public reads, namely fastp trimming at Q25 and MiXCR clone calling, and kept in-frame beta chains. One record per CDR3 amino acid sequence lists the most common genes and DNA. TCRdb's processing, not the authors' own work, is the source of the V and J calls. Counted in this sample were tens of thousands of distinct CDR3 sequences; around 6.2% of them appeared once. Jointly, the top ten make up roughly 2% of the sample.

This material consisted of CD4+ T cells sorted from PBMCs, taken less than 18 days after the first yellow fever vaccination. The sequence came from a man between 18 and 35 years old who received the YFV17D yellow fever vaccine. The rearrangement joined TRBV5-1 to TRBJ2-1; TRBD1 aligns with 7 central bases. Here the CDR3 is given as CASFPGGQPNEQFF. The nucleotide sequence reads as follows: TGCGCCAGCTTCCCAGGGGGACAGCCAAATGAGCAGTTCTTC.